A single sample gave rise to the 15 T cell receptor beta chains below, sequenced in a study of cytomegalovirus exposure and HLA in healthy donors. Both 60 Vbeta primers and 13 Jbeta primers went into the PCR. The method was immunoSEQ multiplex PCR; TCRdb's version includes in-frame clones alone and lacks a portion of them. The data hold 130,000 or so clones, with approximately 79% observed a single time. Source material: PBMCs. These receptors originate from a middle-aged man in good health and CMV-seropositive.

The J gene is TRBJ1-5, the V gene TRBV28; D unclear. This CDR3 has 15 residues. Germline values: CDR1 MDHEN, CDR2 SYDVKM. V was shortened by 7 bases and J by 0 bases, with 13 bases between the two germline ends. For the CDR3, the DNA is TGTGCCAGCACGAGGGCGGGATATAGCAATCAGCCCCAGCATTTT. Its protein is CASTRAGYSNQPQHF.

The chain links TRBV5-1 to TRBJ1-5, with 9 bases matching TRBD1. The germline V gene has CDR1 SGHRS and CDR2 YFSETQ. V was clipped by 4 bases and J by 4 bases; unmatched bases: 6. CDR3 length equals 15 residues. CDR3 residues: CASSAGTGFNQPQHF. The CDR3 nucleotides read TGCGCCAGCAGCGCCGGGACAGGGTTTAATCAGCCCCAGCATTTT.

This clone showed up just a few times. V gene TRBV19 combines with J gene TRBJ2-3; D gene unclear. V gave up 6 bases and J gave up 0 bases, with 16 bases separating them. The germline V gene encodes CDR1 LNHDA and CDR2 SQIVND (reference sequence). The CDR3 runs to 16 residues. DNA for the CDR3: TGTGCCAGTAGCGATCCACGAGGTACTAGCACAGATACGCAGTATTTT. Amino acid sequence: CASSDPRGTSTDTQYF. The whole variable domain, remainder taken from reference TRBV19 and TRBJ2-3, is DGGITQSPKYLFRKEGQNVTLSCEQNLNHDAMYWYRQDPGQGLRLIYYSQIVNDFQKGDIAEGYSVSREKKESFPLTVTSAQKNPTAFYLCASSDPRGTSTDTQYFGPGTRLTVL.

V and J are TRBV5-8 and TRBJ2-7; TRBD1 might be the D (5 bases). Germline V gene data show CDR1 as SGHTS and CDR2 as YDEGEE. Trimming cost V 3 bases and J 1 base, with 17 bases left between them. This CDR3 region has 16 residues. DNA for the CDR3: TGTGCCAGCAGCTGGGCTTGGGGCCCTTCATCCTACGAGCAGTACTTC. Translation gives CASSWAWGPSSYEQYF.

The gene calls are TRBV19 and TRBJ2-1, with 9 bases aligning to TRBD2. The ends lost 6 bases at V and 6 bases at J; junction bases unmatched: 3. This CDR3 has 13 amino acids. CDR1 and CDR2 (germline): LNHDA, SQIVND (reference sequence). CDR3 sequence reads: CASRGGGANEQFF. CDR3 bases: TGTGCCAGTAGGGGCGGGGGGGCCAATGAGCAGTTCTTC.

The chain recombines TRBV7-6 with TRBJ2-3; 9 bases line up with TRBD2. V lost 5 bases and J lost 10; bases outside the gene matches: 13. CDR3 length: 15 amino acids. CDR1 is SGHVS and CDR2 is FNYEAQ in the germline V gene. CDR3 protein: CASSVSGRSLLPQYF. As DNA, the CDR3 is TGTGCCAGCAGCGTTAGCGGGAGAAGCCTCTTACCGCAGTATTTT.

This chain connects TRBV29-1 to TRBJ1-1, with D unresolved. CDR3 length: 12 residues. V was pared by 1 base and J by 10 bases, with 13 bases between. Germline lookup yields CDR1 SQVTM and CDR2 ANQGSEA. The CDR3 protein is CSVEVGEGRAFF. CDR3 DNA: TGCAGCGTTGAAGTCGGGGAGGGTCGAGCTTTCTTT.

V is TRBV27 and J is TRBJ1-1, with 8 bases matching TRBD1. Unmatched junction bases numbered 10, after V lost 6 bases and J lost 4 bases. Germline V gene sequence: CDR1 MNHEY, CDR2 SMNVEV (reference sequence). This CDR3 comprises 15 residues. This CDR3 is CASSLQGAMGTEAFF. The CDR3 DNA is TGTGCCAGCAGCCTCCAGGGGGCAATGGGCACTGAAGCTTTCTTT.

J is TRBJ1-2 and V is TRBV7-8; 9 nucleotides match TRBD1. This CDR3 is built from 15 residues. The V gene end was trimmed by 5 bases and the J gene end by 8 bases; junction bases not matched to a gene: 12. Per the germline V gene, CDR1 is SGHVS and CDR2 is FQNEAQ. CDR3 nucleotides: TGTGCCAGCAGCCTAGGGACAGGGCCATTGGGGGGCTACACCTTC. Protein: CASSLGTGPLGGYTF. Drawing the rest from reference TRBV7-8 and TRBJ1-2, the complete variable domain is GAGVSQSPRYKVAKRGQDVALRCDPISGHVSLFWYQQALGQGPEFLTYFQNEAQLDKSGLPSDRFFAERPEGSVSTLKIQRTQQEDSAVYLCASSLGTGPLGGYTFGSGTRLTVV.

This sequence joins TRBV6-1 and TRBJ1-4, with no clear D. The CDR3 consists of 17 residues. The ends were cut back, 4 bases at V and 3 bases at J, with 18 bases in the middle. Germline values: CDR1 MNHNS, CDR2 SASEGT. The CDR3 coding sequence is TGTGCCAGCAGTGTTTTCCATTCGGGGAGTTCTAATGAAAAACTGTTTTTT. Translation gives CASSVFHSGSSNEKLFF.

V gene TRBV19 combines with J gene TRBJ2-1; 9 bases are shared with TRBD2. Trimming cost V 3 bases and J 4 bases; bases outside gene matches: 7. CDR3 size: 16 residues. CDR1 and CDR2 from the germline V gene are LNHDA and SQIVND (reference sequence). Here the CDR3 DNA reads TGTGCCAGTAGTATTACGACTAGCGGACTATACAATGAGCAGTTCTTC. Translation gives CASSITTSGLYNEQFF.

This clone was seen once. This sequence joins TRBV18 and TRBJ1-1; 9 nucleotides agree with TRBD1. Germline-derived CDR1 and CDR2 are KGHSH and LQKENI. CDR3 size: 15 residues. The J segment lost 1 base and the V segment lost 8 bases, leaving 8 bases of the junction unmatched. The chain's CDR3 is CASNPGTGKNTEAFF. CDR3 nucleotides: TGTGCCAGCAACCCCGGGACAGGGAAGAACACTGAAGCTTTCTTT. The full variable domain, rest sourced from reference TRBV18 and TRBJ1-1, is NAGVMQNPRHLVRRRGQEARLRCSPMKGHSHVYWYRQLPEEGLKFMVYLQKENIIDESGMPKERFSAEFPKEGPSILRIQQVVRGDSAAYFCASNPGTGKNTEAFFGQGTRLTVV.

The chain joins TRBV19 to TRBJ2-4; possible D gene TRBD2, 7 bases. The CDR3 is made up of 14 amino acids. Germline lookup yields CDR1 LNHDA and CDR2 SQIVND (reference sequence). V was pared by 7 bases and J by 7 bases, with 17 bases between. DNA for the CDR3: TGTGCCAGTATGCGGGGGCCTAGGGAGAACATTCAGTACTTC. Protein: CASMRGPRENIQYF. Combining the CDR3 with reference TRBV19 and TRBJ2-4 gives the whole variable domain DGGITQSPKYLFRKEGQNVTLSCEQNLNHDAMYWYRQDPGQGLRLIYYSQIVNDFQKGDIAEGYSVSREKKESFPLTVTSAQKNPTAFYLCASMRGPRENIQYFGAGTRLSVL.

This clone appeared a single time. V usage is TRBV4-1 and J usage is TRBJ2-1; D might be TRBD1 (5 bases). Germline lookup yields CDR1 MGHRA and CDR2 YSYEKL. V gave up 0 bases and J gave up 1 base, with 13 bases separating them. The CDR3 sequence is 17 residues long. CDR3 amino acids: CASSQDLPAGSYNEQFF. In nucleotides, the CDR3 is TGCGCCAGCAGCCAAGATTTACCGGCAGGGTCCTACAATGAGCAGTTCTTC.

The gene calls are TRBV15 and TRBJ1-1, with a tentative D call TRBD1 (5 bases). The ends were cut back, 0 bases at V and 8 bases at J, with 10 bases in the middle. This CDR3 is built from 13 residues. Germline loops: CDR1 LNHNV, CDR2 YYDKDF (reference sequence). The CDR3 region is CATSRDKGPEAFF. CDR3 DNA sequence: TGTGCCACCAGCAGAGATAAGGGGCCCGAAGCTTTCTTT.